Following are 11 T cell receptor beta chains from one sample sequenced in a study of T-cell memory formation after mild COVID-19. TCRdb reprocessed the 5' RACE reads via MiXCR and lists one record per CDR3 protein. The repertoire has around 300,000 distinct CDR3 sequences, around 13% of them found once; the top ten carry roughly 20%. Sequencing was done on a sample of PBMCs or a T cell subset sorted from them (not recorded which). Source of these receptors: a young man who had mild COVID-19 (a few samples of this study predate the infection). Cell type and time point are not known.

The chain carries TRBV7-2 and TRBJ1-2; a possible D gene is TRBD1 (5 bases). Germline loops: CDR1 SGHTA, CDR2 FQGNSA. The CDR3 totals 13 residues. V dropped 8 bases and J dropped 8 bases, with 18 bases sitting between them. The CDR3 loop reads CASDRGQGRGYTF. The CDR3 bases are TGTGCCAGCGACCGAGGGCAGGGCCGAGGCTACACCTTC.

In its sample, this clonotype was seen a few times. The gene calls are TRBV6-5 and TRBJ1-4; D unclear. CDR3 length: 15 amino acids. The ends were cut back, 5 bases at V and 3 bases at J, with 13 bases in the middle. Germline assignment: CDR1 MNHEY and CDR2 SVGAGI. CDR3 nucleotide sequence: TGTGCCAGCAGTCACCGGGGAGCAGCTAATGAAAAACTGTTTTTT. It encodes CASSHRGAANEKLFF.

This clonotype was seen more than once but under ten times. This chain connects TRBV7-9 to TRBJ2-1; D is unresolved. V was clipped by 3 bases and J by 10 bases, with 10 bases between them. CDR1 and CDR2 from the germline V gene are SEHNR and FQNEAQ (reference sequence). This CDR3 is 12 amino acids long. The CDR3 region is CASSLDGLEQFF. The CDR3 DNA is TGTGCCAGCAGCTTGGACGGTCTGGAGCAGTTCTTC.

V and J are TRBV28 and TRBJ1-4, with D uncertain. CDR3 length: 14 residues. Germline values: CDR1 MDHEN, CDR2 SYDVKM. Trimming shortened V by 6 bases and J by 5 bases, and 13 bases separated the two germline ends. The CDR3 protein is CASRLAGVNEKLFF. In DNA form, the CDR3 reads TGTGCCAGCAGATTAGCCGGGGTGAATGAAAAACTGTTTTTT.

In its sample, this clonotype was seen a few times. The chain recombines TRBV10-3 with TRBJ2-1, with 11 positions matching TRBD2. Germline V gene sequence: CDR1 ENHRY, CDR2 SYGVKD. The junction had 10 bases not matched to a gene; V was cut back by 11 bases and J by 7 bases. The CDR3 loop spans 14 amino acids. The CDR3 DNA reads as TGTGCCGTTTCTCTAGCGGGGGGCCCGAATGAGCAGTTCTTC. Translating gives CAVSLAGGPNEQFF.

This clonotype showed up just a few times. The CDR3 region has the DNA TGTGCCAGCAGCTCAGGGGGCGCTTCACCCCTCCACTTT. Its translation: CASSSGGASPLHF. The chain recombines TRBV7-9 with TRBJ1-6; 8 positions match TRBD1. Germline lookup yields CDR1 SEHNR and CDR2 FQNEAQ (reference sequence). Unmatched junction bases numbered 2, after V lost 4 bases and J lost 9 bases. The CDR3 contains 13 residues.

This clonotype has only a few counts. V gene TRBV9 combines with J gene TRBJ2-3; 9 bases align to TRBD1. The CDR3 runs to 16 residues. V shed 4 bases, J shed 2 bases, and the junction held 8 bases outside the gene matches. Germline CDR1 and CDR2: SGDLS and YYNGEE. The CDR3 spells CASSLRQGVTTDTQYF. The CDR3 DNA follows: TGTGCCAGCAGCCTTCGACAGGGGGTGACCACAGATACGCAGTATTTT.

The genes are TRBV27 and TRBJ1-2, with TRBD1 identical over 9 bases. V lost 4 bases to trimming and J lost 7 bases; unmatched junction nucleotides: 4. The CDR3 runs 13 residues. Germline assignment: CDR1 MNHEY and CDR2 SMNVEV (reference sequence). CDR3 in amino acids: CASSSGTGFGYTF. The DNA for the CDR3 is TGTGCCAGCAGTTCCGGGACAGGGTTTGGCTACACCTTC.

The chain couples TRBV5-6 to TRBJ1-6, with 8 nucleotides matching TRBD1. The CDR3 sequence is 14 residues long. Germline CDR1 and CDR2: SGHDT and YYEEEE. The junction had 5 bases not matched to a gene; V was cut back by 4 bases and J by 8 bases. Here the CDR3 reads CASSAGTGHSPLHF. DNA of the CDR3: TGTGCCAGCAGCGCCGGGACAGGCCATTCACCCCTCCACTTT.

The J gene is TRBJ2-1, the V gene TRBV20-1, with 8 positions matching TRBD2. This CDR3 region has 14 residues. Germline V gene sequence: CDR1 DFQATT, CDR2 SNEGSKA (reference sequence). V gave up 3 bases and J gave up 3 bases; unmatched junction bases: 4. CDR3 DNA sequence: TGCAGTGCTAGCGGGGGGGATGACTACAATGAGCAGTTCTTC. Its protein is CSASGGDDYNEQFF.

The chain employs TRBV20-1 and TRBJ1-1; D is ambiguous. With 6 bases removed from V and 1 base from J, the gap between germline ends came to 9 bases. The CDR3 loop spans 12 amino acids. CDR1 and CDR2 (germline): DFQATT, SNEGSKA (reference sequence). This chain's CDR3 is CSALPGNTEAFF. Written as DNA, the CDR3 is TGCAGTGCACTCCCGGGGAACACTGAAGCTTTCTTT.